This record looks at one T cell receptor (beta chain) sequence and its context. No antigen is known for it. Nothing much larger sits one base from this clone, and base qualities are not available. The data are from a study of regulatory T cells in long-lasting Graves disease (TCRdb year 2021). Regarding the research as a whole: Antithyroid drugs had been taken for less than 3 months by newly diagnosed Graves' disease patients. Peripheral blood TCR sequencing and RNA sequencing compared persistent Graves' disease patients with newly diagnosed Graves' disease patients. The study took place in China and was registered as a clinical trial. TCR sequencing covered around 13 persistent and 20 newly diagnosed Graves' disease patients, around 35 samples in total.

The library was obtained by multiplex PCR. TCRdb lists the instrument as Illumina HiSeq 4000. iRepertoire HTBI primers and Arm-PCR amplification of CDR3 regions were used to construct TCR beta libraries. Before sequencing, the PCR products went through gel purification. In the paper's pipeline: Across samples, approximately 68 TRBV and 13 to 15 TRBJ segments were identified and used for gene usage analysis of CDR3 amino acid clonotypes. Filtered high-quality paired reads were merged into contigs using COPE and FqMerger. Contigs were aligned with BLAST to IMGT TRBV, TRBD and TRBJ reference genes, and CDR3 was defined per IMGT. Highly expanded clones were defined as clonotypes with a frequency above 0.1%. Repertoire diversity was measured by Shannon entropy, and V-J evenness by the Gini coefficient. A clonotype was considered public if more than one individual shared it. The public reads were run again by TCRdb, first through fastp at Q25 and then through MiXCR, and only productive beta chains were kept. Identical CDR3 protein sequences are pooled into one entry, listed with their most common genes and DNA. These V and J calls originate from TCRdb's pipeline instead of the authors' own analysis. The sample table holds over 500,000 distinct CDR3 sequences, of which 16% were seen once. The ten largest account for more than 10% of the sample.

This specimen's time point label, interpreted: newly diagnosed GD, antithyroid drugs for less than 3 months. For both TCR sequencing and RNA sequencing, RNA was extracted from PBMCs in TRIzol. Graves' disease was diagnosed according to American Thyroid Association guidelines. The patients came from an endocrinology department in Xi'an, China. Each patient gave about 9.1 milliliters of peripheral blood, collected in an EDTA anticoagulant tube. Ficoll Paque Plus density gradient separation was used to isolate PBMCs, and no additional T cell sorting was done. An Agilent 2100 Bioanalyzer and agarose gel were used to check RNA quality, and a NanoDrop 2000 was used to measure RNA concentration. Here is what the overall study found, with its caveats: Only the TCR beta chain was sequenced and analyzed. Only peripheral blood was studied, because thyroid tissue, the primary lesion, was inaccessible. The authors acknowledged the small sample size as a limitation that may reduce accuracy. More public clonotypes were shared among persistent patients (roughly 2,700) than among newly diagnosed patients (roughly 1,000). Lower TCR Shannon entropy and fewer highly expanded clones were observed in persistent Graves' disease patients than in newly diagnosed patients, which suggested clonal expansion.

The data also belong to a second study, concerning T cells in Graves' hyperthyroidism and ophthalmopathy. Per the second study: Graves' hyperthyroidism was defined as stable when no progression to ophthalmopathy occurred over 18 months of follow-up. Hyperthyroidism patients were newly diagnosed, with disease duration under 2 months, and aged 18 to 65 years. The study excluded patients with uncontrolled infections, other autoimmune diseases, pregnancy or lactation. Diagnoses relied on clinical symptoms, serum thyroxine and TRAb, thyroid ultrasound and orbital computed tomography. For the first round of RT-PCR on the TCR CDR3, the HTBI primer set was used together with the Qiagen OneStep RT-PCR kit. Most expanded thyroid clonotypes (frequency above 0.001) were also detected in blood, a finding suggesting that blood repertoires may reflect thyroid immune responses. Ophthalmopathy was separated from stable hyperthyroidism by a 13 V-J signature model, with 85% to 90% sensitivity and 81% to 82% specificity obtained in cross-validation and 80%/75% obtained in testing. In validation, the model predicted progression to ophthalmopathy a median of about 6.5 months before onset, with over 55% sensitivity and just under 75% specificity. A discovery cohort of about a hundred patients, roughly 43 with Graves' ophthalmopathy and 57 with stable Graves' hyperthyroidism, was used to find distinguishing TCR V-J signatures. Whether ophthalmopathy could be predicted prospectively was tested in an independent validation cohort made up of roughly 20 hyperthyroidism patients plus 17 patients who later progressed to ophthalmopathy. The roughly 94 discovery patients were randomly split 7:3 into training and test sets. Thyroid tissue and blood T-cell repertoires from six or seven Graves' hyperthyroidism patients were also compared in the study. Following sampling, methimazole starting at 30 mg daily was given to hyperthyroidism patients, and high-dose intravenous methylprednisolone was given to ophthalmopathy patients. Libraries were constructed in a second round of multiplex PCR, after which size selection and purification were performed. Paired-end sequencing of the libraries was performed with 100 bp reads on an Illumina HiSeq2000. SOAPnuke was used to process the raw data, with reads discarded if the reads contained adapters or uncalled bases, had a mean Phred below 15, or lacked an exact constant-primer or identifier match. COPE v1.2.5 was used to merge high-quality paired reads, and clonotypes were defined as unique nucleotide sequences. Clonotypes were aligned to IMGT TRBV, TRBD and TRBJ reference segments using MiTCR v1.1. The analysis was restricted to V-J combinations with a frequency above 0.0001, which together covered 99% to 99.2% of the repertoires. A TCS score was defined as the ratio between F50 (clonal expansion) and ExV (chaos), using BLOSUM62-based TCRdist between CDR3 peptides within each V-J. Welch's t-statistics and random forest reduced roughly 530 V-J features to 10 to 15, which were used in a naive Bayes classifier (R e1071). No statistical method was used to fix the sample size in advance, and group allocation was not hidden from the investigators. The paper describes TCR Vbeta CDR3 sequencing of 130 to 150 peripheral blood samples, made up of around 41 ophthalmopathy patients, roughly 72 hyperthyroidism patients and approximately 17 progressor patients.

The sample was peripheral blood mononuclear cells (PBMCs), taken at new diagnosis, from a patient treated with antithyroid drugs. The source is a man aged 18 to 35 with Graves disease. Donor details come from another sample of the same person, matched by shared clones.

The CDR3 here reads CASSPSRTGDTQYF. The nucleotide sequence reads TGTGCCAGTAGTCCATCCCGGACCGGAGATACGCAGTATTTT. The rearrangement joined TRBV19 to TRBJ2-3, with no confident D gene call. V was cut back by 5 bases and J by 5 bases, leaving a gap of 14 bases between them. Inclusive of the bounding cysteine and phenylalanine, the CDR3 is 14 residues long. Left in the record is the CDR3 DNA by itself, 42 bases read in frame from the first base. CDR1 and CDR2, looked up from the germline V gene (reference sequence), are LNHDA and SQIVND. The full variable domain, completed from the reference TRBV19 and TRBJ2-3 proteins outside the CDR3, reads DGGITQSPKYLFRKEGQNVTLSCEQNLNHDAMYWYRQDPGQGLRLIYYSQIVNDFQKGDIAEGYSVSREKKESFPLTVTSAQKNPTAFYLCASSPSRTGDTQYFGPGTRLTVL.